Reported below is one T cell receptor (beta chain). The data are from a study of blood T cell repertoires in COVID-19. Per the original methods: Reference gene primer amplification gave estimated nucleated cell counts. Sequencing was performed with immunoSEQ multiplex PCR; in TCRdb, only in-frame clones are kept and a portion is missing. From that table come the V and J calls and clone size; the DNA was used to work out D and trimming. The top ten clones hold 15% to 20% of a sample with approximately 100,000 clones, around 90% of them seen once. Sample: peripheral blood. This TCR came from a man in his forties or fifties with acute or convalescent COVID-19.

The CDR3 spells CASSFPRDRITDTQYF. DNA for the CDR3: TGCGCCAGCAGCTTTCCGAGGGACAGGATAACAGATACGCAGTATTTT. V and J are TRBV5-1 and TRBJ2-3, with TRBD1 matching over 8 bases. The V segment lost 2 bases and the J segment 3 bases; nucleotides outside the gene matches: 8. Germline CDR1 and CDR2: SGHRS and YFSETQ. The CDR3 extends over 16 amino acids.